The T cell receptor (beta chain) under discussion was sequenced for a study of esophageal squamous cell carcinoma under preoperative chemotherapy. Time point noted: after preoperative PTX-NDP chemotherapy. Before surgery, patients were given preoperative paclitaxel-nedaplatin chemotherapy. Via MiXCR, TCRdb re-called the PCR reads, giving one row per CDR3 protein. This sample has 30,000 to 35,000 distinct CDR3 sequences, with roughly 52% found just once. Note on this clonotype: The antigen is not known.

CDR3 length: 16 residues. Trimming pared 6 bases from V and 0 bases from J, leaving 17 bases between. General study results and limits: Tumor-infiltrating lymphocytes showed no significant post-chemotherapy TCR diversity increase, unlike peripheral T cells.

This sequence was found in a human donor with esophageal squamous cell carcinoma. The donor label of this sample is uncertain. This sample was taken from a patient given preoperative chemotherapy. The V gene is TRBV12-3 or TRBV12-4, the J gene TRBJ2-5, with TRBD2 as a possible D gene (7 bases). CDR3 sequence reads: CASRTTGGGNQETQYF. The CDR3 region has the DNA TGTGCCAGCAGGACCACCGGCGGGGGCAACCAAGAGACCCAGTACTTC.